This T cell receptor beta chain was profiled in a study of shared clonotypes between healthy human individuals. As for the study in general: Every donor yielded three CD4 naive, three CD4 memory, two CD8 naive and one CD8 memory plate.

Naive CD8 cells, CD45RO-negative and positively selected for CCR7, excluded terminally differentiated effector memory CD45RA+ cells. Whole-study findings and limits: Clonotype sharing across donors was expected to vary with sequencing depth. On the whole, naive subsets had larger estimated richness than memory subsets had.

Comment on this clone: What it recognizes is unknown.

CDR1 is SEHNR and CDR2 is FQNEAQ in the germline V gene (reference sequence). V gave up 7 bases and J gave up 5 bases; unmatched junction bases: 9. The CDR3 contains 14 residues. Roughly 33,000 T cell genomes, or around 0.2 ug DNA, went into the sorted-subset replicate PCRs. Generated by immunoSEQ multiplex PCR, the TCRdb table keeps only in-frame clones and is missing some. The table has under 1 million clones, 80% to 95% seen once. The J gene is TRBJ2-7, the V gene TRBV7-9; 9 bases line up with TRBD1. The clonotype was recovered from a man in his thirties or forties in good health. What was sequenced was naive CD8+ T cells sorted from blood. CDR3 sequence (DNA): TGTGCCAGCATCCCTGGGACAGGGAGCCACGAGCAGTACTTC. This sequence encodes CASIPGTGSHEQYF. Full variable domain (outside the CDR3, taken from reference TRBV7-9 and TRBJ2-7): DTGVSQNPRHKITKRGQNVTFRCDPISEHNRLYWYRQTLGQGPEFLTYFQNEAQLEKSRLLSDRFSAERPKGSFSTLEIQRTEQGDSAMYLCASIPGTGSHEQYFGPGTRLTVT.